The 21 T cell receptor beta chains below were found in one sample sequenced in a study of T cells after yellow fever vaccination (dated by TCRdb to the late 2010s). The intended sense of this specimen's treatment or condition label: live attenuated yellow fever vaccine strain. The library was obtained by 5' RACE. Sequencing was carried out with an Illumina HiSeq 2500. TCRdb reprocessed the public reads (quality trimming at Q25 with fastp, clone calling with MiXCR) and kept in-frame beta chains. CDR3 protein duplicates are merged, each entry listing the most common genes and DNA. The sample data list around 590,000 distinct CDR3 sequences, and roughly an eighth of these were observed just once. The top ten hold around 14% of the sample. The material sequenced was PBMCs, taken on the day of the yellow fever booster vaccination. These receptor sequences come from a young man who received the YFV17D yellow fever vaccine.

This chain links TRBV19 with TRBJ2-7; D is unclear. The CDR3 has 13 residues. CDR1 is LNHDA and CDR2 is SQIVND in the germline V gene (reference sequence). Trimming took 4 bases from V and 6 from J, leaving 13 bases between them. In nucleotides, the CDR3 is TGTGCCAGTAGTACGACCCGAAACTCCGAGCAGTACTTC. This translates into CASSTTRNSEQYF.

The chain is built from TRBV20-1 and TRBJ2-1; 9 bases line up with TRBD2. The CDR3 is made up of 17 amino acids. Losses at the gene ends were 3 bases for V and 5 bases for J; bases not matched to a gene: 14. Germline CDR1 is DFQATT and CDR2 is SNEGSKA (reference sequence). CDR3 coding DNA: TGCAGTGCTAGTGGCGGGAGGGCCAGTACAAACAACAATGAGCAGTTCTTC. It yields the protein CSASGGRASTNNNEQFF.

The chain combines TRBV2 with TRBJ2-3; 11 bases are a match to TRBD2. Looked up from germline, CDR1 is SNHLY and CDR2 is FYNNEI. The CDR3 covers 16 residues. With V trimmed by 2 bases and J by 4 bases, 5 bases remained unmatched. This CDR3 reads CASSELAGGGADTQYF. The CDR3 DNA follows: TGTGCCAGCAGTGAACTAGCGGGAGGAGGTGCAGATACGCAGTATTTT. The full variable domain, rest sourced from reference TRBV2 and TRBJ2-3, is EPEVTQTPSHQVTQMGQEVILRCVPISNHLYFYWYRQILGQKVEFLVSFYNNEISEKSEIFDDQFSVERPDGSNFTLKIRSTKLEDSAMYFCASSELAGGGADTQYFGPGTRLTVL.

The V and J genes are TRBV18 and TRBJ2-7, with a weak D call TRBD2 (6 bases). CDR1 is KGHSH and CDR2 is LQKENI in the germline V gene. The V gene lost 3 bases and the J gene lost 3 bases, with 12 bases spanning the gap. This CDR3 spans 14 amino acids. The CDR3 sequence: CASSPRREDYEQYF. CDR3 coding DNA: TGTGCCAGCTCACCCCGGCGGGAAGACTACGAGCAGTACTTC. Full variable domain (remainder filled in from reference TRBV18 and TRBJ2-7): NAGVMQNPRHLVRRRGQEARLRCSPMKGHSHVYWYRQLPEEGLKFMVYLQKENIIDESGMPKERFSAEFPKEGPSILRIQQVVRGDSAAYFCASSPRREDYEQYFGPGTRLTVT.

This clonotype showed up just a few times. The chain carries TRBV29-1 and TRBJ2-5; D unclear. The ends were cut back, 6 bases at V and 3 bases at J, with 14 bases in the middle. CDR1 is SQVTM and CDR2 is ANQGSEA in the germline V gene. This CDR3 is built from 13 residues. For the CDR3, the DNA is TGCAGCGTGTGGGTCCAAACGGAAGAGACCCAGTACTTC. Translation gives CSVWVQTEETQYF.

This clonotype was observed a handful of times. The J gene is TRBJ2-7, the V gene TRBV7-9; perhaps TRBD2 as D (5 bases). CDR3 length: 14 residues. Trimming shortened V by 5 bases and J by 6 bases, and 17 bases separated the two germline ends. The germline gives CDR1 SEHNR, CDR2 FQNEAQ (reference sequence). This CDR3 reads CASSPEGPVGEQYF. Here the CDR3 DNA reads TGTGCCAGCAGCCCTGAGGGCCCCGTCGGCGAGCAGTACTTC.

Only a few counts were recorded for this clonotype. The J gene is TRBJ1-2, the V gene TRBV7-2; D remains unclear. V lost 5 bases and J 8 bases, leaving 15 bases between the germline ends. The CDR3 contains 13 residues. CDR1 and CDR2 from the germline V gene are SGHTA and FQGNSA. The DNA for the CDR3 is TGTGCCAGCAGCCGCCCTGGAGAAAAGGGCTACACCTTC. This sequence encodes CASSRPGEKGYTF.

This sequence joins TRBV14 and TRBJ2-7; D may correspond to TRBD1 or TRBD2 (5 bases each). Between the trimmed V and J ends, which lost 6 bases and 7 bases, there was a span of 16 bases. The CDR3 is 13 amino acids. Germline values: CDR1 SGHDN, CDR2 FVKESK. CDR3 nucleotide sequence: TGTGCCAGCAGTCCGGGGCCCACGGGTGAGCAGTACTTC. It is translated as CASSPGPTGEQYF.

This clonotype was counted between two and nine times. V is TRBV12-3 or TRBV12-4 and J is TRBJ2-1, with D maybe TRBD1 (6 bases). The V end was cut by 5 bases, the J end by 5 bases, with 10 bases between. CDR3 size: 13 residues. The chain's CDR3 is CASSRTVDNEQFF. The CDR3 DNA reads as TGTGCCAGCAGTCGGACAGTGGACAATGAGCAGTTCTTC.

This clonotype has a handful of counts. J is TRBJ1-5 and V is TRBV12-3 or TRBV12-4, with D possibly TRBD1 on 6 matching bases. This CDR3 has 14 residues. With 5 bases removed from V and 9 bases from J, the gap between germline ends came to 17 bases. The CDR3 here is CASSPTGPRSPQHF. CDR3 in DNA: TGTGCCAGCAGTCCAACAGGGCCCCGGTCGCCCCAGCATTTT.

This clonotype turned up a few times. This chain connects TRBV7-8 to TRBJ2-3; 11 nucleotides align to TRBD2. V shed 1 base, J shed 4 bases, and the junction held 4 bases outside the gene matches. The germline V gene has CDR1 SGHVS and CDR2 FQNEAQ. The CDR3 extends over 16 amino acids. CDR3 nucleotide sequence: TGTGCCAGCAGCTTAGTAGCGGGAGGGTTCGCAGATACGCAGTATTTT. It specifies CASSLVAGGFADTQYF.

This clonotype was counted ten times or more. The rearrangement joins TRBV6-1 to TRBJ1-6; the D is unclear. This CDR3 has 15 amino acids. V gave up 6 bases and J gave up 9 bases, with 18 bases separating them. Germline V gene lookup returns CDR1 MNHNS and CDR2 SASEGT. In nucleotides, the CDR3 is TGTGCCAGCAGGGCGGGGAGGGAATCCGGTTCACCCCTCCACTTT. This codes for CASRAGRESGSPLHF.

This clonotype was seen only a few times. The V and J genes are TRBV27 and TRBJ2-7, with TRBD2 identical over 12 bases. CDR1 and CDR2 from the germline V gene are MNHEY and SMNVEV (reference sequence). The V gene end was trimmed by 10 bases and the J gene end by 5 bases; junction bases not matched to a gene: 6. This CDR3 region has 13 residues. CDR3 bases: TGTGCCACCCGACTAGCGGGAGTCAACGAGCAGTACTTC. Its translation: CATRLAGVNEQYF.

The CDR3 spells CSARGGGALGYTF. Here the CDR3 DNA reads TGCAGTGCTAGAGGGGGGGGGGCGCTTGGCTACACCTTC. This chain uses TRBV20-1 with TRBJ1-2, with D perhaps TRBD1 (6 bases). V was cut by 1 base and J by 7 bases, with 13 bases left in between. CDR1 is DFQATT and CDR2 is SNEGSKA in the germline V gene (reference sequence). The CDR3 extends over 13 amino acids.

In this sample, this clonotype turned up a few times. The chain combines TRBV7-2 with TRBJ2-5, with 7 bases matching TRBD2. This CDR3 comprises 15 residues. The V gene's germline CDR1 is SGHTA and CDR2 FQGNSA. V lost 0 bases, J lost 5 bases, and 6 bases stayed unmatched. The CDR3 here is CASSLAGGSMETQYF. The CDR3 DNA sequence: TGTGCCAGCAGCTTAGCGGGGGGGAGCATGGAGACCCAGTACTTC.

This chain connects TRBV6-2 or TRBV6-3 to TRBJ2-4, with D tentatively TRBD1 or TRBD2 (5 bases each). V was trimmed by 6 bases and J by 6 bases, leaving 9 bases between them. This CDR3 has 12 residues. The germline gives CDR1 MNHEY, CDR2 SVGEGT. CDR3 coding DNA: TGTGCCAGCAGCTGGGACCTAAACATTCAGTACTTC. It codes for CASSWDLNIQYF.

In its sample, this clonotype was seen a few times. V is TRBV6-1 and J is TRBJ2-5, with 8 bases matching TRBD2. V shed 4 bases, J shed 2 bases, and the junction held 9 bases outside the gene matches. Per germline, CDR1 MNHNS and CDR2 SASEGT. This CDR3 spans 16 amino acids. The DNA for the CDR3 is TGTGCCAGCAGTGGGACCCTAGCGGGTATACAAGAGACCCAGTACTTC. Its protein is CASSGTLAGIQETQYF.

The chain links TRBV13 to TRBJ2-7; a possible D gene is TRBD2 (6 bases). The germline gives CDR1 PRHDT, CDR2 FYEKMQ (reference sequence). The V gene lost 1 base and the J gene lost 2 bases, with 12 bases spanning the gap. This CDR3 is 15 amino acids long. The CDR3 region is CASSLEGGTPYEQYF. As DNA, the CDR3 is TGTGCCAGCAGCTTAGAAGGCGGGACCCCCTACGAGCAGTACTTC.

This rearrangement joins TRBV24-1 to TRBJ1-5; D is unresolved. The CDR3 is 14 residues long. Between the trimmed V and J ends, which lost 9 bases and 4 bases, there was a span of 15 bases. Germline V gives CDR1 KGHDR, CDR2 SFDVKD. CDR3 sequence reads: CATQDPESNQPQHF. In DNA form, the CDR3 reads TGTGCCACCCAAGATCCGGAGTCAAATCAGCCCCAGCATTTT.

This clonotype has only a few counts. This chain links TRBV20-1 with TRBJ2-2; D is unclear. Trimming left V 3 bases short and J 5 bases short, with 13 bases between. The CDR3 is made up of 14 amino acids. Germline CDR1 DFQATT, CDR2 SNEGSKA (reference sequence). The CDR3 reads CSASHHEFTGELFF. In DNA, the CDR3 is TGCAGTGCTAGTCATCACGAATTTACCGGGGAGCTGTTTTTT.

The chain combines TRBV19 with TRBJ2-2, with D possibly matching TRBD1 (5 bases). The germline V and J ends were trimmed by 7 bases and 3 bases, with 12 bases remaining between them. The CDR3 runs 14 residues. The germline V gene encodes CDR1 LNHDA and CDR2 SQIVND (reference sequence). CDR3 protein: CASKGQGDTGELFF. The CDR3 DNA reads as TGTGCCAGTAAGGGGCAGGGCGACACCGGGGAGCTGTTTTTT. Supplemented by reference TRBV19 and TRBJ2-2, the full variable domain reads DGGITQSPKYLFRKEGQNVTLSCEQNLNHDAMYWYRQDPGQGLRLIYYSQIVNDFQKGDIAEGYSVSREKKESFPLTVTSAQKNPTAFYLCASKGQGDTGELFFGEGSRLTVL.